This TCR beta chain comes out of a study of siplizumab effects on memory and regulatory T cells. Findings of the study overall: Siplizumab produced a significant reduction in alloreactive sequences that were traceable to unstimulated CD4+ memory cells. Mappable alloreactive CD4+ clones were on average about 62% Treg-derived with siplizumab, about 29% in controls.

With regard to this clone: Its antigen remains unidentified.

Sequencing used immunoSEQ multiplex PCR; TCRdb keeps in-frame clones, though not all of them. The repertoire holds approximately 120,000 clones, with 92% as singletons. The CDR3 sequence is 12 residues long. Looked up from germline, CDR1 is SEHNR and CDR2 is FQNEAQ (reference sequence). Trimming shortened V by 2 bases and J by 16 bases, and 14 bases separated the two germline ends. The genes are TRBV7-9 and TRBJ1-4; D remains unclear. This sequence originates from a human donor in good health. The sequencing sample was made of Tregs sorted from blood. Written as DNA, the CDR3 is TGTGCCAGCAGCTTATCCGGGCTAGTGGCGTTTTTT. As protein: CASSLSGLVAFF.